Detailed here is one T cell receptor beta chain. The data were taken from a study of beta chain features in type 1 diabetes. V lost 2 bases to trimming and J lost 0 bases, with 10 bases between them. Germline V CDR1 and CDR2: SQVTM, ANQGSEA. CDR3 length: 14 amino acids. cDNA synthesis used the whole RNA isolate, giving expressed TCRB sequences. The table came from immunoSEQ multiplex PCR; TCRdb's copy has only in-frame clones and leaves some out. The sample has about 470,000 clones, roughly 30% seen once. In total, each donor contributed a single heparinised blood draw that averaged around 0.12 L. The receptor's source is a man younger than 35 in good health. The V and J genes are TRBV29-1 and TRBJ1-2; a possible D gene is TRBD1 (6 bases). Sequences were obtained from naive CD4+ T cells from blood. This CDR3 is CSVENRDANYGYTF. CDR3 coding DNA: TGCAGCGTTGAAAACAGGGATGCTAACTATGGCTACACCTTC.